These T cell receptor beta chains were read from a single sample in a study of PD-1 blockade in mismatch repair-deficient tumors. Data came from immunoSEQ multiplex PCR; TCRdb stores just in-frame clones and leaves some out. The data hold more than 40,000 clones, with 81% observed a single time. Sample: peripheral blood, taken roughly 21 weeks after starting pembrolizumab. Receptor source: an adult with mismatch repair-deficient cancer. Each CDR3 is given with its conserved first and last residue. The D gene is left open where the match is weak. Size is omitted from some rows. Given values are once, few, many or a class for expanded clones.

size	D	V	J	DNA	CDR3
few	TRBD1	TRBV5-1	TRBJ1-1	TGCGCCAGCAGCCCCCAGGGGGGCGGCACTGAAGCTTTCTTT	CASSPQGGGTEAFF
few	TRBD1	TRBV18	TRBJ1-2	TGTGCCAGCTCACCCCCCTGGGACAGTAACTATGGCTACACCTTC	CASSPPWDSNYGYTF
.	.	TRBV27	TRBJ1-3	TGTGCCAGCAGTTTAGGTCCAGGAAACACCATATATTTT	CASSLGPGNTIYF
few	.	TRBV19	TRBJ2-1	TGTGCCAGTAGTGGCAATGAGCAGTTCTTC	CASSGNEQFF
once	TRBD1	TRBV7-9	TRBJ1-1	TGTGCCAGCAGCGTCCCGGGACAGTTCACTGAAGCTTTCTTT	CASSVPGQFTEAFF
.	.	TRBV28	TRBJ2-7	TGTGCCAGCAACCAAGTCCGGGACACGGGATACGAGCAGTACTTC	CASNQVRDTGYEQYF
few	.	TRBV18	TRBJ1-4	TGTGCCAGCTCACAAGACACTGAAAAACTGTTTTTT	CASSQDTEKLFF
few	.	TRBV2	TRBJ2-2	TGTGCCAGCAGTGACACCGTGGCGGGGTACACCGGGGAGCTGTTTTTT	CASSDTVAGYTGELFF
.	.	TRBV27	TRBJ2-2	TGTGCCAGCGGCAAAACCACCGGGGAGCTGTTTTTT	CASGKTTGELFF
once	TRBD2	TRBV10-3	TRBJ2-5	TGTGCCGGGGGAAGCGGGAGGGCCGGGGAGACCCAGTACTTC	CAGGSGRAGETQYF
.	TRBD2	TRBV7-6	TRBJ2-1	TGTGCCAGCAGCTTATTTCGGGGGACTAGCGGGATCTACAATGAGCAGTTCTTC	CASSLFRGTSGIYNEQFF
.	.	TRBV30	TRBJ1-3	TGTGCCTGGAGTGTACAAACGGGAAACACCATATATTTT	CAWSVQTGNTIYF
.	.	TRBV6-5	TRBJ2-3	TGTGCCAGCAGTTACTCACCACTAGTGATTGCAGATACGCAGTATTTT	CASSYSPLVIADTQYF
.	TRBD1	TRBV7-9	TRBJ2-2	TGTGCCAGCAGCCCCAACAGGGGTACGAACACCGGGGAGCTGTTTTTT	CASSPNRGTNTGELFF
.	TRBD2	TRBV6-1	TRBJ2-1	TGTGCCACAGTTCGGCGGGAGAGGAATGAGCAGTTCTTC	CATVRRERNEQFF
.	TRBD1	TRBV2	TRBJ1-2	TGTGCCAGCAGTCCGAGAACCGGGACAGAAGCCTCCAACTATGGCTACACCTTC	CASSPRTGTEASNYGYTF
few	.	TRBV19	TRBJ1-1	TGTGCCAGTAGACCTACAGGGCGCACTGAAGCTTTCTTT	CASRPTGRTEAFF
.	TRBD2	TRBV5-1	TRBJ2-7	TGCGCCAGCAGCCCGGGACTAGCGGTTTCCTCCTACGAGCAGTACTTC	CASSPGLAVSSYEQYF
.	.	TRBV7-9	TRBJ2-6	TGTGCCAGCAGCCCGGGACGGACCAACTCTGGGGCCAACGTCCTGACTTTC	CASSPGRTNSGANVLTF
.	.	TRBV29-1	TRBJ2-5	TGCAGCGTCGACGGGACGGCCGGAAAAGAGACCCAGTACTTC	CSVDGTAGKETQYF
.	.	TRBV7-2	TRBJ2-7	TGTGCCAGCAGCCCCCAGGGGTTGGCGTACGAGCAGTACTTC	CASSPQGLAYEQYF
.	.	TRBV5-4	TRBJ1-1	TGTGCCAGCAGCTTGGAAGGGTGGGGAGAAGCTTTCTTT	CASSLEGWGEAFF
.	.	TRBV5-1	TRBJ2-3	TGCGCCAGCAGCTTGGGCGGAAGCACAGATACGCAGTATTTT	CASSLGGSTDTQYF
.	TRBD2	TRBV19	TRBJ2-5	TGTGCCAGTAGCGACCGTCTAGCGGGAGGAATTCTCGAGCCCGGAGAGACCCAGTACTTC	CASSDRLAGGILEPGETQYF
once	.	TRBV6-6	TRBJ1-5	TGTGCCAGCAGTGACGGGCCTTGGGGCAATCAGCCCCAGCATTTT	CASSDGPWGNQPQHF
.	.	TRBV19	TRBJ1-2	TGTGCCAGTAGTATCAGTCAGGGAAACGGCTATGGCTACACCTTC	CASSISQGNGYGYTF
few	.	TRBV30	TRBJ1-2	TGTGCCTGGAGTTCGGGTAACTATGGCTACACCTTC	CAWSSGNYGYTF
.	.	TRBV5-1	TRBJ2-5	TGCGCCAGCAGACTCGGGGGGACCCAGTACTTC	CASRLGGTQYF
.	.	TRBV20-1	TRBJ2-7	TGCAGTGCGATCCGGGTTTTTGAGCAGTACTTC	CSAIRVFEQYF
large	TRBD1	TRBV5-4	TRBJ2-7	TGTGCCAGCAGCTGGGGGACAGTCTCCTACGAGCAGTACTTC	CASSWGTVSYEQYF
.	TRBD1	TRBV7-3	TRBJ2-2	TGTGCCAGCAGCCAACAGGGGCCACACACCGGGGAGCTGTTTTTT	CASSQQGPHTGELFF
.	.	TRBV6-6	TRBJ2-7	TGTGCCAGCAGTTTAATGCAGGGCTCCTACGAGCAGTACTTC	CASSLMQGSYEQYF
few	TRBD2	TRBV9	TRBJ2-1	TGTGCCAGCAGCCGGGCTAGCGGGAGTCTCGATGAGCAGTTCTTC	CASSRASGSLDEQFF
once	.	TRBV6-1	TRBJ2-7	TGTGCCAGCAGTGAAAATCAGGGGACAAGGCGCTACGAGCAGTACTTC	CASSENQGTRRYEQYF
.	TRBD1	TRBV18	TRBJ1-1	TGTGCCAGCTCACCGCTTGGACAGGGGTCGAACACTGAAGCTTTCTTT	CASSPLGQGSNTEAFF
once	.	TRBV6-5	TRBJ2-1	TGTGCCAGCAGTTACACCCCTGGGGACAATGAGCAGTTCTTC	CASSYTPGDNEQFF
.	.	TRBV2	TRBJ2-3	TGTGCCAGCAGAGCCTTGACAGGAGGCACAGATACGCAGTATTTT	CASRALTGGTDTQYF
.	.	TRBV18	TRBJ2-1	TGTGCCAGCTCACCGGCAGCTGAGCAGTTCTTC	CASSPAAEQFF
few	.	TRBV4-3	TRBJ1-2	TGCGCCAGCAGCCAAGATTGGGGGGCGCTTAACTATGGCTACACCTTC	CASSQDWGALNYGYTF
.	TRBD2	TRBV5-1	TRBJ2-4	TGCGCCAGCAGCCAGATCGAGTTGTCGGGAGGGCTTTCCGGCATTCAGTACTTC	CASSQIELSGGLSGIQYF
.	TRBD2	TRBV6-5	TRBJ2-3	TGTGCCAGCAGCCCACGGGGGGGAACAGATACGCAGTATTTT	CASSPRGGTDTQYF
.	TRBD1	TRBV5-1	TRBJ2-7	TGCGCCAGCAGCTTGGGGACAGGGGGGGACGAGCAGTACTTC	CASSLGTGGDEQYF
.	.	TRBV2	TRBJ1-5	TGTGCCAGCAGTGACGCCAGCAATCAGCCCCAGCATTTT	CASSDASNQPQHF
few	.	TRBV29-1	TRBJ1-1	TGCAGCGCCGGGAGAAGGGAAGGAAGAACTGAAGCTTTCTTT	CSAGRREGRTEAFF
.	TRBD1	TRBV27	TRBJ1-2	TGTGCCAGCAGTTTATCACCGACAGGGCCGAACTATGGCTACACCTTC	CASSLSPTGPNYGYTF
.	.	TRBV7-6	TRBJ2-3	TGTGCCAGCAGCTTACTCGGGGGATCCACAGATACGCAGTATTTT	CASSLLGGSTDTQYF
.	TRBD1	TRBV6-5	TRBJ1-2	TGTGCCAGCAGTTACTCGAACCCTGGGACAGGCCCCCCGGGCACCTTC	CASSYSNPGTGPPGTF
few	.	TRBV18	TRBJ1-5	TGTGCCAGCTCACCAGATGGGGGGAGGGATCAGCCCCAGCATTTT	CASSPDGGRDQPQHF
.	TRBD1	TRBV29-1	TRBJ2-7	TGCAGCGTCCATACGACAGGGGGCGGCGAGCAGTACTTC	CSVHTTGGGEQYF
.	.	TRBV7-2	TRBJ2-1	TGTGCCAGCAGCTTACAGGCAGGTACCTACAATGAGCAGTTCTTC	CASSLQAGTYNEQFF
.	TRBD1	TRBV7-9	TRBJ2-2	TGTGCCAGCAGCTTAGGAGCAACCCGGACAGGTACCGGGGAGCTGTTTTTT	CASSLGATRTGTGELFF
.	.	TRBV21-1	TRBJ2-1	TGTGCCAGCAGCAAAGGCGGCGGGCGACTTTACAATGAGCAGTTCTTC	CASSKGGGRLYNEQFF
.	.	TRBV25-1	TRBJ1-5	TGTGCCAGCAGTGTTGTCCCAGGCCAGCCCCAGCATTTT	CASSVVPGQPQHF
.	TRBD1	TRBV6-1	TRBJ2-7	TGTGCCAGCAGTCAGCCTCCGGGACAGATCTACGAGCAGTACTTC	CASSQPPGQIYEQYF
.	TRBD2	TRBV9	TRBJ2-3	TGTGCCAGCAGCAAGCGAGGTCTAGCGGGAGGAGGCGATACGCAGTATTTT	CASSKRGLAGGGDTQYF
.	.	TRBV5-3	TRBJ2-4	TGTGCCAGAAGCTTGGTACCCCTTAGCCAAAACATTCAGTACTTC	CARSLVPLSQNIQYF
.	.	TRBV11-2	TRBJ2-3	TGTGCCAGCAGCGCCGGGGTCAGCACAGATACGCAGTATTTT	CASSAGVSTDTQYF
.	.	TRBV21-1	TRBJ2-7	TGTGCCAGCGGGCCCGGACAGGGGGCTTCCTACGAGCAGTACTTC	CASGPGQGASYEQYF